This T cell receptor (beta chain) originates from a study of blood T cell repertoires in COVID-19. Study as a whole: There were acute and convalescent COVID-19 samples, and they came from the United States, Italy and Spain. PBMCs, B-cell-depleted T cells, or T cells were the source of the cDNA or gDNA that made up the material.

As to this clone: At one end the junction does not follow the germline gene, possibly because of a read error.

The germline V gene has CDR1 MNHEY and CDR2 SVGAGI. There are 13 residues in the CDR3. Assay: immunoSEQ multiplex PCR; the TCRdb copy retains only in-frame clones and omits some. The sample has 95,000 to 150,000 clones, over 70% seen once. This sequence joins TRBV6-5 and TRBJ2-7; 7 bases are shared with TRBD1. The sequence derives from a man between 65 and 80 years old with acute or convalescent COVID-19. Sequencing was carried out using peripheral blood. The CDR3: CASSHTLGTALDF. The CDR3 nucleotides are TGTGCCAGCAGCCACACCCTCGGGACAGCCTTAGACTTC.